This entry lists 28 T cell receptor beta chains sequenced from one sample in a study of Graves' ophthalmopathy and Graves' hyperthyroidism. As the template, RNA transcripts were used to amplify TCR beta CDR3 regions. RT-PCR was first run with HTBI primers, then multiplex PCR in a second round. Each CDR3 protein gets one entry after TCRdb re-called the multiplex PCR reads with MiXCR. There are 650,000 to 900,000 distinct CDR3 sequences in the sample; roughly 40% occur only once, and 40% to 45% lies in the top ten. Source material: peripheral blood. These receptors were collected from an adult man with Graves' ophthalmopathy.

V gene TRBV7-9 combines with J gene TRBJ2-5; 8 positions agree with TRBD2. This CDR3 comprises 13 residues. Germline values: CDR1 SEHNR, CDR2 FQNEAQ (reference sequence). With 8 bases clipped from V and 6 bases from J, the junction kept 8 bases outside the gene matches. The CDR3 is CASDGGGRKTQYF. As DNA, the CDR3 is TGTGCCAGCGACGGGGGGGGTCGGAAGACCCAGTACTTC.

This clonotype occurred many times. The J gene is TRBJ1-5, the V gene TRBV7-2, with no clear D. V shed 1 base and J shed 5 bases, with 15 bases lying between them. Per the germline V gene, CDR1 is SGHTA and CDR2 is FQGNSA. This CDR3 has 16 residues. DNA of the CDR3: TGTGCCAGCAGCTTAGACGGCGGGTCCCTAGATCAGCCCCAGCATTTT. Amino acids: CASSLDGGSLDQPQHF. Full variable domain (outside the CDR3, taken from reference TRBV7-2 and TRBJ1-5): GAGVSQSPSNKVTEKGKDVELRCDPISGHTALYWYRQSLGQGLEFLIYFQGNSAPDKSGLPSDRFSAERTGGSVSTLTIQRTQQEDSAVYLCASSLDGGSLDQPQHFGDGTRLSIL.

The chain couples TRBV19 to TRBJ2-5; D remains unclear. This CDR3 has 14 amino acids. With 5 bases removed from V and 5 bases from J, the gap between germline ends came to 15 bases. Germline loops: CDR1 LNHDA, CDR2 SQIVND (reference sequence). CDR3 region: CASSPTVLRETQYF. CDR3 DNA sequence: TGTGCCAGTAGTCCAACTGTTCTCAGGGAGACCCAGTACTTC.

This clonotype has only a few counts. The chain uses TRBV7-9 and TRBJ2-6, with TRBD1 matching over 8 bases. V lost 5 bases, J lost 2 bases, and 20 bases stayed unmatched. This CDR3 has 21 residues. Germline V lookup: CDR1 SEHNR, CDR2 FQNEAQ (reference sequence). The CDR3 sequence: CASSPQRRLGQGPPGANVLTF. The CDR3 DNA sequence: TGTGCCAGCAGCCCACAACGGAGACTAGGACAGGGCCCTCCTGGGGCCAACGTCCTGACTTTC. The variable domain in full, with the rest retrieved from reference TRBV7-9 and TRBJ2-6, is DTGVSQNPRHKITKRGQNVTFRCDPISEHNRLYWYRQTLGQGPEFLTYFQNEAQLEKSRLLSDRFSAERPKGSFSTLEIQRTEQGDSAMYLCASSPQRRLGQGPPGANVLTFGAGSRLTVL.

The table lists this clonotype with a few counts. The chain combines TRBV19 with TRBJ1-1, with 10 bases lining up with TRBD1. This CDR3 region has 12 residues. V dropped 5 bases and J dropped 11; count of bases not matched to a gene: 5. Germline V gene lookup returns CDR1 LNHDA and CDR2 SQIVND (reference sequence). The CDR3 DNA sequence: TGTGCCAGTAGTCCGAGACAGGGGGCCGCTTTCTTT. Protein sequence: CASSPRQGAAFF.

The CDR3 loop is CSVDSGGTSGIPGEQYF. The CDR3, as DNA: TGCAGCGTTGATTCCGGGGGGACTAGCGGGATTCCGGGCGAGCAGTACTTC. This chain links TRBV29-1 with TRBJ2-7; 13 bases match TRBD2. Germline V gene lookup returns CDR1 SQVTM and CDR2 ANQGSEA. The CDR3 totals 17 residues. V lost 3 bases and J lost 6; bases outside the gene matches: 14.

This clonotype was seen repeatedly, ten times or more. V gene TRBV7-9 combines with J gene TRBJ2-5; tentative D call: TRBD2 (5 bases). There are 13 residues in the CDR3. Germline V gives CDR1 SEHNR, CDR2 FQNEAQ (reference sequence). V was shortened by 7 bases and J by 5 bases, with 14 bases between the two germline ends. CDR3 amino acids: CASTHERVETQYF. The CDR3 nucleotides read TGTGCCAGCACCCACGAGAGGGTCGAGACCCAGTACTTC.

In its sample, this clonotype was seen many times. This chain links TRBV24-1 with TRBJ1-5, with a weak D call TRBD1 (6 bases). The CDR3 covers 15 residues. Trimming stripped 5 bases from V and 1 base from J, with 11 bases between. Germline assignment: CDR1 KGHDR and CDR2 SFDVKD. As DNA, the CDR3 is TGTGCCACCAGTGGAGGGGGGACAAGCAATCAGCCCCAGCATTTT. As protein: CATSGGGTSNQPQHF.

This clonotype was observed many times. The chain couples TRBV29-1 to TRBJ2-2, with 9 bases that match TRBD1. J was trimmed by 5 bases and V by 8 bases; bases with no gene match: 6. CDR1 and CDR2 (germline): SQVTM, ANQGSEA. The CDR3 contains 13 residues. The CDR3 region has the DNA TGCAGCTTTGGGACAGGGAGGACCGGGGAGCTGTTTTTT. Its translation is CSFGTGRTGELFF.

This clonotype was seen ten or more times. J is TRBJ1-4 and V is TRBV2, with TRBD1 matching 7 bases. Germline trimming cut 7 bases from V and 8 bases from J; bases unmatched to any gene: 7. There are 13 residues in the CDR3. Germline CDR1 SNHLY, CDR2 FYNNEI. CDR3 DNA: TGTGCCAGCACCCCCGGACAGGTAGAAAAACTGTTTTTT. This translates into CASTPGQVEKLFF.

The CDR3 coding sequence is TGTGCCAGCAGCGTAGATCAGGGGACATATCGGAACACTGAAGCTTTCTTT. This gives the protein CASSVDQGTYRNTEAFF. The chain uses TRBV9 and TRBJ1-1; D may be TRBD1 (6 bases). Trimming removed 0 bases at V and 1 base at J, with 16 bases between. In germline, CDR1 is SGDLS, CDR2 YYNGEE. The CDR3 consists of 17 residues.

This chain connects TRBV5-1 to TRBJ2-7; 10 bases are shared with TRBD2. The trim removed 4 bases at V and 0 bases at J, leaving 4 bases unmatched. The V gene's germline CDR1 is SGHRS and CDR2 YFSETQ. The CDR3 is made up of 15 amino acids. CDR3 coding DNA: TGCGCCAGCAGCGAGGGACTAGCGAACTCCTACGAGCAGTACTTC. It codes for CASSEGLANSYEQYF. Combining the CDR3 with reference TRBV5-1 and TRBJ2-7 gives the whole variable domain KAGVTQTPRYLIKTRGQQVTLSCSPISGHRSVSWYQQTPGQGLQFLFEYFSETQRNKGNFPGRFSGRQFSNSRSEMNVSTLELGDSALYLCASSEGLANSYEQYFGPGTRLTVT.

The chain uses TRBV7-9 and TRBJ2-7; D is ambiguous. Germline values: CDR1 SEHNR, CDR2 FQNEAQ (reference sequence). Between the trimmed V and J ends, which lost 0 bases and 2 bases, there was a span of 8 bases. CDR3 length equals 14 residues. The CDR3 sequence is CASSLAGHAYEQYF. CDR3 coding DNA: TGTGCCAGCAGCTTAGCAGGGCATGCCTACGAGCAGTACTTC.

V is TRBV19 and J is TRBJ2-2; D call uncertain. V lost 3 bases and J 4 bases, leaving 12 bases between the germline ends. Per germline, CDR1 LNHDA and CDR2 SQIVND (reference sequence). The CDR3 is made up of 15 amino acids. CDR3 loop: CASSMVKGVTGELFF. The DNA for the CDR3 is TGTGCCAGTAGTATGGTGAAGGGCGTCACCGGGGAGCTGTTTTTT.

This clonotype was detected only a few times. This chain joins TRBV6-5 and TRBJ2-5; D not certain. The DNA matches TRBJ2-7 better at its end, which makes the J call doubtful. Looked up from germline, CDR1 is MNHEY and CDR2 is SVGAGI. The CDR3 has 13 residues. This chain's CDR3 is CASRRDLSYEQYF. Here the CDR3 DNA reads TGTGCCAGCAGACGAGATCTCTCCTACGAGCAGTACTTC.

Written as DNA, the CDR3 is TGCAGTGCTAGTGAGACACGGGGTGAAAAACTGTTTTTT. The encoded protein is CSASETRGEKLFF. V is TRBV20-1 and J is TRBJ1-4; the D is unclear. Trimming cost V 3 bases and J 7 bases, with 12 bases left between them. Germline lookup yields CDR1 DFQATT and CDR2 SNEGSKA (reference sequence). This CDR3 has 13 residues.

This chain uses TRBV19 with TRBJ2-3, with D possibly called TRBD1 or TRBD2 (5 bases each). CDR3 length: 16 residues. With 5 bases removed from V and 0 bases from J, the gap between germline ends came to 15 bases. Germline values: CDR1 LNHDA, CDR2 SQIVND (reference sequence). The CDR3 sequence is CASSLSGTASTDTQYF. CDR3 bases: TGTGCCAGTAGTTTGTCCGGGACGGCAAGCACAGATACGCAGTATTTT.

In the case of this clonotype: Its ends do not fully match the called genes, so a read error is possible. The chain is built from TRBV2 and TRBJ2-7; D not resolved. Germline CDR1 reads SNHLY; CDR2 reads FYNNEI. CDR3 length: 14 amino acids. The CDR3 loop is CASSARTDSYEQYF. CDR3 bases: TGTGCCAGTAGTGCCAGGACGGACTCCTACGAGCAGTACTTC.

This clonotype was picked up many times. This chain connects TRBV10-3 to TRBJ2-5; D call uncertain. Germline V gene data show CDR1 as ENHRY and CDR2 as SYGVKD. The CDR3 consists of 14 residues. Trimming left V 6 bases short and J 0 bases short, with 11 bases between. The CDR3 DNA follows: TGTGCCATCAGCCCTGGGCAGTACCAAGAGACCCAGTACTTC. Residues: CAISPGQYQETQYF.

The chain joins TRBV19 to TRBJ2-5; TRBD2 agrees at 7 bases. The J call may not be correct, given that the DNA end is closer to TRBJ2-7. The CDR3 extends over 15 amino acids. Germline CDR1 LNHDA, CDR2 SQIVND (reference sequence). CDR3 sequence reads: CASSIALAALYEQYF. The CDR3 coding sequence is TGTGCCAGTAGTATCGCGCTAGCGGCTCTCTACGAGCAGTACTTC.

This clonotype was seen ten or more times. This chain joins TRBV15 and TRBJ2-7, with D uncertain. CDR1 and CDR2 (germline): LNHNV, YYDKDF (reference sequence). This CDR3 spans 16 amino acids. Trimming removed 0 bases at V and 3 bases at J, with 15 bases between. The CDR3 DNA follows: TGTGCCACCAGCAGAGATCGAACCGGCAGGTACTACGAGCAGTACTTC. Its protein is CATSRDRTGRYYEQYF.

A word on this clonotype: A much larger clone sits a single nucleotide away, making a read error possible. This chain connects TRBV15 to TRBJ2-7, with a tentative D call TRBD1 (6 bases). The germline gives CDR1 LNHNV, CDR2 YYDKDF (reference sequence). The CDR3 consists of 14 residues. Trimming took 3 bases from V and 1 from J, leaving 10 bases between them. The CDR3 region has the DNA TGTGCCACCAGCAGGGGGGACACATCCTACGAGCAGTACTTC. This encodes CATSRGDTSYEQYF.

This clonotype was seen at least ten times. The V and J genes are TRBV29-1 and TRBJ1-2; 9 bases match TRBD1. CDR3 length: 17 amino acids. CDR1 is SQVTM, CDR2 ANQGSEA, per germline. Trimming cost V 1 base and J 4 bases; bases outside gene matches: 13. Here the CDR3 reads CSVEAPHLDRGSYGYTF. CDR3 coding DNA: TGCAGCGTTGAAGCCCCTCACCTGGACAGGGGATCCTATGGCTACACCTTC.

Written as DNA, the CDR3 is TGTGCCGCCCAGCATACCAGCTCCTATAATTCACCCCTCCACTTT. Its translation: CAAQHTSSYNSPLHF. The V call is TRBV10-3, the J call TRBJ1-6; D ambiguous. This CDR3 contains 15 residues. The germline V and J ends were trimmed by 11 bases and 0 bases, with 14 bases remaining between them. Germline CDR1 is ENHRY and CDR2 is SYGVKD.

This chain links TRBV2 with TRBJ1-5, with TRBD1 matching 7 bases. The trim removed 10 bases at V and 11 bases at J, leaving 14 bases unmatched. The CDR3 sequence is 13 residues long. Germline V CDR1 and CDR2: SNHLY, FYNNEI. In DNA form, the CDR3 reads TGTGCCAATCAGGACAGGTCAGGGGAGACCCAGCATTTT. Translated: CANQDRSGETQHF. Filled out from reference TRBV2 and TRBJ1-5, the complete variable domain reads EPEVTQTPSHQVTQMGQEVILRCVPISNHLYFYWYRQILGQKVEFLVSFYNNEISEKSEIFDDQFSVERPDGSNFTLKIRSTKLEDSAMYFCANQDRSGETQHFGDGTRLSIL.

Many counts were recorded for this clonotype. This chain links TRBV12-3 or TRBV12-4 with TRBJ1-1, with 7 bases aligning to TRBD1. This CDR3 is built from 13 residues. Trimming cost V 5 bases and J 5 bases; bases outside gene matches: 5. The CDR3 DNA is TGTGCCAGCAGTATGAACAGGGGAACTGAAGCTTTCTTT. This translates into CASSMNRGTEAFF.

The rearrangement links TRBV25-1 to TRBJ1-3, with TRBD1 as a possible D gene (6 bases). CDR1 and CDR2 from the germline V gene are MGHDK and SYGVNS. The germline V and J ends were trimmed by 3 bases and 0 bases, with 12 bases remaining between them. The CDR3 extends over 16 amino acids. The CDR3 loop reads CASSDRGHTSGNTIYF. CDR3 nucleotides: TGTGCCAGCAGTGATAGGGGACATACCTCTGGAAACACCATATATTTT.

The rearrangement uses TRBV2 and TRBJ1-4; 9 positions match TRBD1. V shed 0 bases, J shed 7 bases, and the junction held 3 bases outside the gene matches. CDR3 length: 15 residues. From germline, CDR1 is SNHLY and CDR2 FYNNEI. Here the CDR3 reads CASSEAGQGTEKLFF. The CDR3, as DNA: TGTGCCAGCAGTGAAGCTGGACAGGGGACTGAAAAACTGTTTTTT.